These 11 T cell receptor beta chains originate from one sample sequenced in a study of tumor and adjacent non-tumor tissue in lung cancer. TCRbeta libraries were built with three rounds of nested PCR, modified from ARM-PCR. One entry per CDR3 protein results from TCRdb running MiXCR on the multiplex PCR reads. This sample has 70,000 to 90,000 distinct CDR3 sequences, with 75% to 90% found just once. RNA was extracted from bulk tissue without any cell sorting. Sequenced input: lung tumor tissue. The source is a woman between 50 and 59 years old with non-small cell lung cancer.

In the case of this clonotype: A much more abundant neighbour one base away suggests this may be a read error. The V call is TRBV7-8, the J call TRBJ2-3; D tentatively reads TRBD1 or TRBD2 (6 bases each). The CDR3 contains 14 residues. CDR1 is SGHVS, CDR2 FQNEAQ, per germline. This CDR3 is CTSSLARGADTQYF. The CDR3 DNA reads TGTACCAGCAGCTTAGCGAGGGGGGCAGATACGCAGTATTTT. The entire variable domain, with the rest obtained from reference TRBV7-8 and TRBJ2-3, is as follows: GAGVSQSPRYKVAKRGQDVALRCDPISGHVSLFWYQQALGQGPEFLTYFQNEAQLDKSGLPSDRFFAERPEGSVSTLKIQRTQQEDSAVYLCTSSLARGADTQYFGPGTRLTVL.

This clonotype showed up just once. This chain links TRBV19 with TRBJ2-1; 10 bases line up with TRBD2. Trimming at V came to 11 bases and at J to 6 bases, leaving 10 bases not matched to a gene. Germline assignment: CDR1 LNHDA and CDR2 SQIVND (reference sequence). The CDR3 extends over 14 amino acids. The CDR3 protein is CASGSGRVCNEQFF. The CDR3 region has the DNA TGTGCCTCCGGAAGCGGGAGGGTATGCAATGAGCAGTTCTTC. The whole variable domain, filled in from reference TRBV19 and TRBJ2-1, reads DGGITQSPKYLFRKEGQNVTLSCEQNLNHDAMYWYRQDPGQGLRLIYYSQIVNDFQKGDIAEGYSVSREKKESFPLTVTSAQKNPTAFYLCASGSGRVCNEQFFGPGTRLTVL.

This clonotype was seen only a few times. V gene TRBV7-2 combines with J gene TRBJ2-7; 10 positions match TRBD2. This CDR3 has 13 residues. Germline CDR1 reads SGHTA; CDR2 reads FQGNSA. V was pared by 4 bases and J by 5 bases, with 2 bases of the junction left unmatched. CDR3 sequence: CASSWGLAHEQYF. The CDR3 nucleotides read TGTGCCAGCAGCTGGGGACTAGCGCACGAGCAGTACTTC.

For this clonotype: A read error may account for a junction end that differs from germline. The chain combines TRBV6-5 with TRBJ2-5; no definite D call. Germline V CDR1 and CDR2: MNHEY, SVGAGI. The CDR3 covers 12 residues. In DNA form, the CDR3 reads TGTGCCAGCAGTCGCACCCTAGAGACCCAGCACTTC. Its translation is CASSRTLETQHF.

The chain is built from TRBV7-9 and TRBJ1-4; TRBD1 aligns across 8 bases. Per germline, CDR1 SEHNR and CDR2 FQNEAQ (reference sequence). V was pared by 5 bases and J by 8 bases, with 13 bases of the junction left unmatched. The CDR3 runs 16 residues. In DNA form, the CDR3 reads TGTGCCAGCAGCCGCAACGACGACAGGGGCGGCGAAAAACTGTTTTTT. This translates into CASSRNDDRGGEKLFF.

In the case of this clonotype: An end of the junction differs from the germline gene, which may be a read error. In DNA, the CDR3 is TGCGCCTGCAGGAGCCTCTTGGGTGAGCAGTTCTTC. Its translation: CACRSLLGEQFF. The genes are TRBV5-1 and TRBJ2-1; D gene uncertain. The CDR3 covers 12 residues. The germline V gene encodes CDR1 SGHRS and CDR2 YFSETQ.

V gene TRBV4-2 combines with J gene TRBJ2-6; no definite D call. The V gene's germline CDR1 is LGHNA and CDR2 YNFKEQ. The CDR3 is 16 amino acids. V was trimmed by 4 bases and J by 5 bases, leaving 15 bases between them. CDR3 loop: CASSLYQRPRANVLTF. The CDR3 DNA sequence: TGTGCCAGCAGCCTATATCAGAGGCCTAGGGCCAACGTCCTGACTTTC.

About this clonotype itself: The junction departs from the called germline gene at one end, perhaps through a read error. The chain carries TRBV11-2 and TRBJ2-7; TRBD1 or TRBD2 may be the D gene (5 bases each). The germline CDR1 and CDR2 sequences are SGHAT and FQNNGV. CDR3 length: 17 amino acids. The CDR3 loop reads CASSLAVGRTGPYEQYF. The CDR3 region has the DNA TGTGCCAGCAGCTTAGCAGTGGGACGCACGGGGCCCTATGAGCAGTACTTC.

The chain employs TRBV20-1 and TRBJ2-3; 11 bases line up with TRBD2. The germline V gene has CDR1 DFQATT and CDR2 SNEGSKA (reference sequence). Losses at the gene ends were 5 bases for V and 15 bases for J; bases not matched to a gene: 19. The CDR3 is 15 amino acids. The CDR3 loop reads CSASTSGMLEDTRYF. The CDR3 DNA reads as TGCAGTGCTTCGACTAGCGGGATGTTGGAAGATACGCGATATTTT.

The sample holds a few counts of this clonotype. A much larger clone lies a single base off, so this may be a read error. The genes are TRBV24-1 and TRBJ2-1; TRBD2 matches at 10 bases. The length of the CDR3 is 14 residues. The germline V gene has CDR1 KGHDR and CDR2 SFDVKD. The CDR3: CATSSGSSYNEQSF. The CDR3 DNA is TGTGCCACCTCTAGCGGGAGCTCCTACAATGAGCAGTCCTTC.

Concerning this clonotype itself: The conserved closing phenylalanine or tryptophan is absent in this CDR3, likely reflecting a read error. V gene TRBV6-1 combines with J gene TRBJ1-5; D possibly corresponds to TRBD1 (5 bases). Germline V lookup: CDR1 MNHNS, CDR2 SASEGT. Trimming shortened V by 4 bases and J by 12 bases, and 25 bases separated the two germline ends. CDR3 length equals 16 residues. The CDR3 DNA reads TGTGCCAGCAGTGCCCCAGTGGTAGGGGTCAATCAGGTCCAGCATTTA. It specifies CASSAPVVGVNQVQHL.